This T cell receptor (beta chain) was obtained from a study of regulatory T cells in long-lasting Graves disease listed by TCRdb under 2021. For context, the study as a whole: Persistent Graves' disease was defined as persistently positive TSH receptor autoantibodies together with antithyroid drug treatment for over 5 years. The study took place in China and was registered as a clinical trial. On average, persistent Graves' disease patients in the clinical cohort had been on antithyroid drugs for approximately ten years. TCR sequencing covered around 13 persistent and around 20 newly diagnosed Graves' disease patients, about 35 samples in total. This study used TCR sequencing and RNA sequencing of peripheral blood to compare persistent Graves' disease patients against newly diagnosed Graves' disease patients.

Interpreted using the paper, the time point label stands for: persistent/refractory GD, antithyroid drugs over 5 years with positive TRAb. For both TCR sequencing and RNA sequencing, RNA was extracted from PBMCs using TRIzol. The diagnosis of Graves' disease followed American Thyroid Association guidelines. The patients came from an endocrinology department in Xi'an, China. Each patient gave 7.5 to 10 milliliters of peripheral blood, collected in an EDTA anticoagulant tube. Ficoll Paque Plus density gradient separation was used to isolate PBMCs, and no further T cell sorting was done. RNA quality was checked with an Agilent 2100 Bioanalyzer and agarose gel, and concentration with a NanoDrop 2000. From the germline V gene, CDR1 is SGHTA and CDR2 is FQGTGA. Here V drops 5 bases and J drops 5 bases, and the junction holds 4 bases not matched to any gene. Counted from cysteine to phenylalanine, this CDR3 has 14 amino acids. Only the CDR3 DNA is retained, 42 bases long and in frame from the first base.

The library was prepared using multiplex PCR. The instrument was an Illumina HiSeq 4000. TCR beta libraries were built with iRepertoire HTBI primers and Arm-PCR amplification of CDR3 regions. PCR products were gel purified before sequencing. The original methods were these. Gene usage analysis of CDR3 amino acid clonotypes relied on the approximately 60 TRBV and 15 or so TRBJ segments identified across samples. COPE and FqMerger were used to merge filtered high-quality paired reads into contigs. Contigs were aligned with BLAST to IMGT TRBV, TRBD and TRBJ reference genes, and CDR3 was defined per IMGT. Clonotypes above 0.1% frequency were classified as highly expanded clones. Repertoire diversity was measured by Shannon entropy, and V-J evenness by the Gini coefficient. A clonotype found in more than one individual was treated as public. The raw public reads went through TCRdb reprocessing: fastp at Q25, MiXCR clone calling, in-frame beta chains kept. Each record represents a unique CDR3 protein, reported with the most common genes and DNA among its rows. Here the V and J calls rest on TCRdb's processing, not on the authors' analysis. Present in this sample are 300,000 to 400,000 distinct CDR3 sequences, about 18% of which were seen just once. 25% to 30% of the sample rests with the top ten.

This clonotype was seen only a few times. Its target antigen remains unknown. One base away there is no much larger clone; base qualities are not given. Overall study outcomes, separate from this receptor: Peripheral blood alone was examined, since thyroid tissue, which constituted the primary lesion, could not be accessed. More public clonotypes were shared among persistent patients (under 3,000) than among newly diagnosed patients (just under 1,000). The authors noted that the small sample size was a limitation that may lower accuracy. Only the TCR beta chain was sequenced and analyzed. Compared with newly diagnosed patients, persistent Graves' disease patients had lower TCR Shannon entropy and fewer highly expanded clones, which suggests clonal expansion. TRBV28, TRBJ1-2 and TRBJ2-5 were preferentially used in persistent disease, while TRBV20-1 and TRBJ2-1 were favored in newly diagnosed disease.

The sequenced sample was peripheral blood mononuclear cells (PBMCs), obtained when the disease was refractory, from a patient treated with antithyroid drugs. The TCR originated in a female donor with Graves disease. This chain joins TRBV7-3 to TRBJ2-4; the junction holds 9 bases that match TRBD1. In nucleotides, the sequence is TGTGCCAGCAGCGTCCGGGACAGGGAAAACATTCAGTACTTC. This encodes CASSVRDRENIQYF. With the portions outside the CDR3 filled from the reference TRBV7-3 and TRBJ2-4 genes, the complete variable region becomes GAGVSQTPSNKVTEKGKYVELRCDPISGHTALYWYRQSLGQGPEFLIYFQGTGAADDSGLPNDRFFAVRPEGSVSTLKIQRTERGDSAVYLCASSVRDRENIQYFGAGTRLSVL.